This T cell receptor (beta chain) was retrieved from a study of cytomegalovirus exposure and HLA in healthy donors. Findings of the study overall: The study designated over 150 TCR beta chains cytomegalovirus-associated.

Per the germline V gene, CDR1 is SGHRS and CDR2 is YFSETQ. Trimming took 7 bases from V and 4 from J, leaving 21 bases between them. CDR3 length: 15 residues. The validation cohort, a group of 120 or so subjects, included the donors and was separate from the roughly 670-subject first cohort. This table comes from immunoSEQ multiplex PCR, and its TCRdb copy is limited to in-frame clones, with some not included. The data show around 300,000 clones, over 75% seen once. Remarks on this clone: As yet, its antigen is unknown.

The specimen sequenced was PBMCs. The sequence was collected from a young man in good health and CMV-seronegative. The chain uses TRBV5-1 and TRBJ2-7, with D tentatively TRBD1 (6 bases). The CDR3 protein is CASFDTLHGQYEQYF. The DNA for the CDR3 is TGCGCCAGCTTTGACACCCTCCACGGACAGTACGAGCAGTACTTC.